These 14 T cell receptor beta chains were sequenced from one sample in a study of cytomegalovirus exposure and HLA in healthy donors. In the PCR, 60 Vbeta and 13 Jbeta primers were used. Using immunoSEQ multiplex PCR, the repertoire was profiled, and TCRdb retains in-frame clones only, with some absent. The sample has 95,000 or so clones, around 81% seen once; the top ten hold 4.2%. Sequencing was performed on PBMCs. These receptors all come from a woman aged 70-85 years in good health and CMV-seropositive.

The rearrangement links TRBV5-6 to TRBJ2-5; perhaps TRBD1 as D (6 bases). The J call may be faulty, since TRBJ2-7 better matches the DNA end. The CDR3 runs to 13 residues. The germline V gene encodes CDR1 SGHDT and CDR2 YYEEEE. The CDR3 loop reads CASSKDRLYEQYF. The CDR3, as DNA: TGTGCCAGCAGCAAAGACAGGCTCTACGAGCAGTACTTC.

The rearrangement links TRBV9 to TRBJ1-1; D uncertain. The CDR3 is 11 amino acids. Germline V gives CDR1 SGDLS, CDR2 YYNGEE. Trimming removed 0 bases from V and 7 bases from J, with 4 bases in between. The CDR3, as DNA: TGTGCCAGCAGCGTAGACGGTGAAGCTTTCTTT. Its protein is CASSVDGEAFF.

The chain combines TRBV19 with TRBJ2-1; tentative D call: TRBD2 (5 bases). Germline V CDR1 and CDR2: LNHDA, SQIVND (reference sequence). V lost 10 bases, J lost 0 bases, and 13 bases lay in between. CDR3 length: 14 amino acids. Here the CDR3 reads CATAGGSSYNEQFF. The CDR3 DNA follows: TGTGCCACCGCCGGAGGTAGCTCCTACAATGAGCAGTTCTTC. The full variable domain, completed using reference TRBV19 and TRBJ2-1, is DGGITQSPKYLFRKEGQNVTLSCEQNLNHDAMYWYRQDPGQGLRLIYYSQIVNDFQKGDIAEGYSVSREKKESFPLTVTSAQKNPTAFYLCATAGGSSYNEQFFGPGTRLTVL.

V usage is TRBV19 and J usage is TRBJ2-5; the D gene is possibly TRBD2 (5 bases). Germline V gene lookup returns CDR1 LNHDA and CDR2 SQIVND (reference sequence). Trimming pared 1 base from V and 5 bases from J, leaving 11 bases between. The CDR3 is made up of 14 amino acids. The CDR3 loop is CASSIGRGLETQYF. In nucleotides, the CDR3 is TGTGCCAGTAGTATAGGGAGAGGGTTGGAGACCCAGTACTTC.

The V and J genes are TRBV15 and TRBJ1-6; 9 bases fit TRBD1. V lost 3 bases and J lost 2; bases outside the gene matches: 5. Germline-derived CDR1 and CDR2 are LNHNV and YYDKDF (reference sequence). This CDR3 has 17 residues. CDR3 protein: CATSSGGDRAYNSPLHF. CDR3 in DNA: TGTGCCACCAGCAGCGGCGGGGACAGGGCCTATAATTCACCCCTCCACTTT.

This clone appeared once. This sequence joins TRBV19 and TRBJ2-3; possible D gene TRBD2, 5 bases. This CDR3 comprises 14 residues. Germline CDR1 reads LNHDA; CDR2 reads SQIVND (reference sequence). V was shortened by 5 bases and J by 6 bases, with 15 bases between the two germline ends. DNA of the CDR3: TGTGCCAGTAGTCTCGGACTCATGTCGGATACGCAGTATTTT. Its protein product is CASSLGLMSDTQYF.

The chain joins TRBV15 to TRBJ2-7; 8 bases map to TRBD2. The junction had 10 bases not matched to a gene; V was cut back by 4 bases and J by 5 bases. Germline lookup yields CDR1 LNHNV and CDR2 YYDKDF (reference sequence). This CDR3 region has 15 residues. The CDR3 spells CATSISGRLWDEQYF. In nucleotides, the CDR3 is TGTGCCACCAGCATCAGCGGGAGACTCTGGGACGAGCAGTACTTC.

This chain joins TRBV11-2 and TRBJ1-4; 9 nucleotides agree with TRBD1. The CDR3 consists of 15 residues. Germline V gene sequence: CDR1 SGHAT, CDR2 FQNNGV. V was pared by 3 bases and J by 6 bases, with 5 bases of the junction left unmatched. CDR3 in DNA: TGTGCCAGCAGCTTGGGGGACAGGGACCATGAAAAACTGTTTTTT. Its protein product is CASSLGDRDHEKLFF.

V gene TRBV29-1 combines with J gene TRBJ2-1; a weak D match, TRBD2 (5 bases). The CDR3 has 14 amino acids. The germline gives CDR1 SQVTM, CDR2 ANQGSEA. Deletions cut 7 bases from V and 0 bases from J, with 13 bases between. The CDR3 protein is CSAEARVSYNEQFF. Written as DNA, the CDR3 is TGCAGCGCCGAGGCGCGGGTCTCCTACAATGAGCAGTTCTTC.

V and J are TRBV7-2 and TRBJ2-5; D not certain. The CDR3 extends over 14 amino acids. Germline V gene lookup returns CDR1 SGHTA and CDR2 FQGNSA. Trimming removed 1 base from V and 4 bases from J, with 10 bases in between. The CDR3 is CASSLEPRPETQYF. CDR3 bases: TGTGCCAGCAGCTTAGAACCTAGGCCAGAGACCCAGTACTTC. The variable domain in full, completed from reference TRBV7-2 and TRBJ2-5, reads GAGVSQSPSNKVTEKGKDVELRCDPISGHTALYWYRQSLGQGLEFLIYFQGNSAPDKSGLPSDRFSAERTGGSVSTLTIQRTQQEDSAVYLCASSLEPRPETQYFGPGTRLLVL.

The chain carries TRBV5-1 and TRBJ2-7; TRBD1 matches at 10 bases. Unmatched junction bases numbered 6, after V lost 4 bases and J lost 5 bases. CDR1 is SGHRS and CDR2 is YFSETQ in the germline V gene. The CDR3 totals 14 residues. CDR3 nucleotides: TGCGCCAGCAGCGGTGAGACAGGGGGCCACGAGCAGTACTTC. Translation gives CASSGETGGHEQYF.

The chain uses TRBV27 and TRBJ2-5; 7 nucleotides agree with TRBD2. Judging by the DNA end, TRBJ2-7 fits better; the J call may be wrong. The CDR3 is 13 residues long. Germline V gives CDR1 MNHEY, CDR2 SMNVEV (reference sequence). CDR3: CASRRGGNYEQYF. The DNA of the CDR3 is TGTGCCAGCCGCCGGGGAGGGAACTACGAGCAGTACTTC.

The sample holds a few counts of this clone. The chain joins TRBV5-1 to TRBJ1-1; TRBD1 matches 8 bases. CDR1 is SGHRS, CDR2 YFSETQ, per germline. CDR3 length: 12 residues. Germline trimming cut 3 bases from V and 6 bases from J; bases unmatched to any gene: 1. The CDR3 here is CASSSGGSEAFF. The CDR3 coding sequence is TGCGCCAGCAGCTCAGGGGGCTCTGAAGCTTTCTTT.

This chain uses TRBV27 with TRBJ2-7; 8 nucleotides agree with TRBD1. Germline CDR1 and CDR2: MNHEY and SMNVEV (reference sequence). J gave up 5 bases and V 3 bases, and 12 bases lay outside the gene matches. The CDR3 loop spans 16 amino acids. The CDR3 DNA is TGTGCCAGCAGTTTTTCCGCCGGACAGGGCTTCAACGAGCAGTACTTC. Translation gives CASSFSAGQGFNEQYF.